This T cell receptor beta chain was sequenced in a study of identical twins. Findings and limits, study-wide: Zero-insertion analyses could be partly confounded by invariant MAIT and iNKT cells.

The CDR3 length is 15 residues. Between the trimmed V and J ends, which lost 0 bases and 0 bases, there was a span of 9 bases. CDR1 and CDR2 (germline): SGDLS, YYNGEE. TCRdb ran MiXCR on the 5' RACE reads and lists one entry per CDR3 protein. The sample holds about 530,000 distinct CDR3 sequences, approximately 20% seen once. Comments on this clonotype: Its antigen remains unidentified.

The same sample was also used in a study of yellow fever vaccine responses in identical twins.

This rearrangement joins TRBV9 to TRBJ1-2; D gene unclear. Sequencing was performed on CD4+ T cells sorted from blood. The clonotype comes from a young woman in good health. CDR3 amino acids: CASSVGVSANYGYTF. For the CDR3, the DNA is TGTGCCAGCAGCGTAGGCGTATCAGCTAACTATGGCTACACCTTC.